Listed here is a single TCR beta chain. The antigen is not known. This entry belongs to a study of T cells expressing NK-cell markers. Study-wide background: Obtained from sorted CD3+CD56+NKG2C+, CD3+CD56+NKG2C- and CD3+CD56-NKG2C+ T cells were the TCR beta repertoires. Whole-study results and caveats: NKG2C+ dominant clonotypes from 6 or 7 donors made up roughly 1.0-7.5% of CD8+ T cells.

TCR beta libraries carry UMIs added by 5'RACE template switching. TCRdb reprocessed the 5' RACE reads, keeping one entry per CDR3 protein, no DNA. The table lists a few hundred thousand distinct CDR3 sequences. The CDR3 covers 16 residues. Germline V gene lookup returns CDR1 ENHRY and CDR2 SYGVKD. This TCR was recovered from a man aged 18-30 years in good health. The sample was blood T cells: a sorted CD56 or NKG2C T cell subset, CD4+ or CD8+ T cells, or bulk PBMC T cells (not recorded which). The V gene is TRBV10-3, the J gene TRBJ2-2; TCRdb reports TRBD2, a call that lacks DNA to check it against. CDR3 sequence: CAISLGLAGGTGELFF.